This T cell receptor (beta chain) came from a study of radiotherapy plus CTLA-4 blockade in lung cancer. Study-level background: Among all patients, around 18% showed objective responses, while approximately 30% had disease control. Whole-study results and caveats: Early blood T cell clone changes and increased post-radiation serum interferon-beta were reportedly the strongest response predictors. Clones of tumor-derived TCRs expanded in blood after radiotherapy plus ipilimumab.

The trim removed 1 base at V and 0 bases at J, leaving 12 bases unmatched. In germline, CDR1 is SGHTA, CDR2 FQGNSA. The CDR3 is 19 residues long. Lung cancer patients with chemo-refractory metastatic non-small-cell disease were given focal radiation plus CTLA-4 blockade with ipilimumab. Some clones are missing from TCRdb's copy, which holds only in-frame ones; the method was immunoSEQ multiplex PCR. This sample has about 36,000 clones, with 72% found just once. This clone showed up just a few times. Its target is unknown. This specimen consisted of peripheral blood, obtained from a patient treated with radiotherapy plus ipilimumab. The receptor was derived from a human donor with non-small cell lung cancer who had stable disease on radiotherapy plus ipilimumab. The V call is TRBV7-2, the J call TRBJ1-2, with 9 bases lining up with TRBD1. This chain's CDR3 is CASSLGVGDREVANYGYTF. The DNA of the CDR3 is TGTGCCAGCAGCTTAGGTGTAGGGGACAGGGAAGTCGCTAACTATGGCTACACCTTC.